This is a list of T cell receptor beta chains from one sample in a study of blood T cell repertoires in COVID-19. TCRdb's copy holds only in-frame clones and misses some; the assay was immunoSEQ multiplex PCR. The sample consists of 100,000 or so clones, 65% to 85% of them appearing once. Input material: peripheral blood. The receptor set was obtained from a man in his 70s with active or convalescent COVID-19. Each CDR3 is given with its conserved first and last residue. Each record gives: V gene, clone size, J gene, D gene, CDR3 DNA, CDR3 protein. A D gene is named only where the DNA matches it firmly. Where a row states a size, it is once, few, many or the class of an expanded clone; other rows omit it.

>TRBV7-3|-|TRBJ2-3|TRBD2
TGTGCCAGCAGCTTACGACCGGGACTAGCGGACGGGGGGGGCGGCACAGATACGCAGTATTTT
CASSLRPGLADGGGGTDTQYF
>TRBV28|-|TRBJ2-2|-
TGTGCCAGCATGGGGGCGGGGGCTACCGGGGAGCTGTTTTTT
CASMGAGATGELFF
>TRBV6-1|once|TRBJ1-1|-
TGTGCCAGCAGTGACATGAGCGCTGAAGCTTTCTTT
CASSDMSAEAFF
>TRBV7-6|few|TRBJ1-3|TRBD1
TGTGCCAGCAGCTCCGGACAGGTTACTGGAAACACCATATATTTT
CASSSGQVTGNTIYF
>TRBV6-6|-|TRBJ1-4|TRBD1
TGTGCCAGCAGACACGGGGGACAGGGGGAGGAAAAACTGTTTTTT
CASRHGGQGEEKLFF
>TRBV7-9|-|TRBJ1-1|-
TGTGCCAGCAGCTTATCGGGGGGACTGAACACTGAAGCTTTCTTT
CASSLSGGLNTEAFF
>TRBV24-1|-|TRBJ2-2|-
TGTGCCACCAGTCCTTGGGGGGACACCGGGGAGCTGTTTTTT
CATSPWGDTGELFF
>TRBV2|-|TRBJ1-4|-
TGTGCCAGCACCGCGGAAGCGGGAACTAATGAAAAACTGTTTTTT
CASTAEAGTNEKLFF
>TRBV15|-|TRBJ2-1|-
TGTGCCACCAGCAGCGACCAGGGGAAGTCCTACAATGAGCAGTTCTTC
CATSSDQGKSYNEQFF
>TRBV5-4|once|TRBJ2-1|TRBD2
TGTGCCAGCAGCCGGAGGTCTAGCGGGGGGCGATATGAGCAGTTCTTC
CASSRRSSGGRYEQFF
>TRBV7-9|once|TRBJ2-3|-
TGTGCCAGCAGCCCGCCGGAGGGCAGGAATACGCAGTATTTT
CASSPPEGRNTQYF
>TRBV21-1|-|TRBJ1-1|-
TGTGCCAGCAGCAAAGTTACACAGGGCCGATGTACTGAAGCTTTCTTT
CASSKVTQGRCTEAFF
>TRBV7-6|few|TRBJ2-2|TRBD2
TGTGCCAGCAGCTCCCGCACTAGCGGGGGCGACGGGGAGCTGTTTTTT
CASSSRTSGGDGELFF
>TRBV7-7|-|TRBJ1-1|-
TGTGCTAGCAGCTTATGGGGCCGGCAAAACACTGAAGCTTTCTTT
CASSLWGRQNTEAFF
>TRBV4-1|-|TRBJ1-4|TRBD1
TGCGCCAGCAGCGCGGGGCAGGGGGCGAGTGAAAAACTGTTTTTT
CASSAGQGASEKLFF
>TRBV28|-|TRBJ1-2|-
TGTGCCAGCAGTTTCTCGCGGTCTCCGTCCCTCCTAGGCTACACCTTC
CASSFSRSPSLLGYTF
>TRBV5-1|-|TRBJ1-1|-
TGCGCCAGCAGCCTGGTGGGCAGGGAAACTGAAGCTTTCTTT
CASSLVGRETEAFF
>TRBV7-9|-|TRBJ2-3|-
TGTGCCAGCAGCTCATTCACGGGACTTAGCACAGATACGCAGTATTTT
CASSSFTGLSTDTQYF
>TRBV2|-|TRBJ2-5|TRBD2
TGTGCCAGCAGTCAACTGGGACTAGCGGGGTCAGAGACCCAGTACTTC
CASSQLGLAGSETQYF
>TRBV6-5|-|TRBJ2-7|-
TGTGCCAGCAGTTCAGGGCGCATCTACGAGCAGTACTTC
CASSSGRIYEQYF
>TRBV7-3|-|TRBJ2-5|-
TGTGCCAGCAGCTTAAAAATATGGCAAGCCGGGGGCCAAGAGACCCAGTACTTC
CASSLKIWQAGGQETQYF
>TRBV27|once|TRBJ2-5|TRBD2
TGTGCCAGCAGTTATACTAGCGGGGGGCCTGAAGAGACCCAGTACTTC
CASSYTSGGPEETQYF
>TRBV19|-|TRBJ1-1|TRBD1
TGTGCCAGTAGTGTAGGACAGGGTTCAGCTTTCTTT
CASSVGQGSAFF
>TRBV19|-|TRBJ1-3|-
TGTGCCAGTAAAGCAGGGGATTCTGGAAACACCATATATTTT
CASKAGDSGNTIYF
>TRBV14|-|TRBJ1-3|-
TGTGCCAGCAGCCGTACTACCCCTGGAAACACCATATATTTT
CASSRTTPGNTIYF